The next 17 T cell receptor beta chains were all read from a single sample in a study of shared clonotypes between healthy human individuals. In the naive CD8 group, cells lacked CD45RO and were positively selected for CCR7, so terminally differentiated effector memory CD45RA+ cells were left out. Measured with immunoSEQ multiplex PCR; TCRdb has only the in-frame clones, and not every one. The sample contains 560,000 or so clones, around 96% of which appear only once. Material: naive CD8+ T cells sorted from blood. The source is a young woman in good health.

CDR3 bases: TGTGCCAGCAGCGTTAGCGGTCCAGAGCAGTTCTTC. Protein sequence: CASSVSGPEQFF. This chain joins TRBV9 and TRBJ2-1; D is perhaps TRBD2 (6 bases). Looked up from germline, CDR1 is SGDLS and CDR2 is YYNGEE. V shed 2 bases and J shed 10 bases, with 10 bases lying between them. The CDR3 is made up of 12 amino acids.

The chain links TRBV6-6 to TRBJ1-1; D is uncertain. Trimming took 0 bases from V and 6 from J, leaving 11 bases between them. There are 14 residues in the CDR3. Per germline, CDR1 MNHNY and CDR2 SVGAGI (reference sequence). The CDR3 region is CASSYSIAGPEAFF. The CDR3 region has the DNA TGTGCCAGCAGTTACTCGATCGCCGGACCTGAAGCTTTCTTT.

The table lists this clone with a count of one. The chain is built from TRBV7-3 and TRBJ2-3, with a possible D match to TRBD2 (6 bases). This CDR3 spans 16 amino acids. Germline loops: CDR1 SGHTA, CDR2 FQGTGA. V was shortened by 2 bases and J by 0 bases, with 12 bases between the two germline ends. The CDR3 sequence: CASSLASDPSTDTQYF. The CDR3 region has the DNA TGTGCCAGCAGCTTAGCTAGCGACCCTAGCACAGATACGCAGTATTTT.

V usage is TRBV5-4 and J usage is TRBJ1-3, with D possibly matching TRBD1 (6 bases). Germline-derived CDR1 and CDR2 are SGHNT and YYREEE (reference sequence). There are 13 residues in the CDR3. V was trimmed by 5 bases and J by 7 bases, leaving 13 bases between them. The CDR3 region has the DNA TGTGCCAGCAGTCCTCACAGGGCCAACACCATATATTTT. This gives the protein CASSPHRANTIYF. Full variable domain (missing parts from reference TRBV5-4 and TRBJ1-3): ETGVTQSPTHLIKTRGQQVTLRCSSQSGHNTVSWYQQALGQGPQFIFQYYREEENGRGNFPPRFSGLQFPNYSSELNVNALELDDSALYLCASSPHRANTIYFGEGSWLTVV.

The chain is built from TRBV4-1 and TRBJ2-3; D perhaps matches TRBD1 (6 bases). The CDR3 runs 14 residues. Germline CDR1 and CDR2: MGHRA and YSYEKL. The germline V and J ends were trimmed by 4 bases and 5 bases, with 13 bases remaining between them. The CDR3 sequence is CASSPTGSIDTQYF. CDR3 nucleotides: TGCGCCAGCAGCCCCACAGGGTCCATAGATACGCAGTATTTT.

The chain is built from TRBV9 and TRBJ2-7; maybe TRBD2 (6 bases). Germline CDR1 is SGDLS and CDR2 is YYNGEE. Trimming removed 4 bases at V and 2 bases at J, with 13 bases between. The CDR3 contains 14 residues. CDR3 sequence (DNA): TGTGCCAGCAGCCCCAGGGACTTCCCCTACGAGCAGTACTTC. It specifies CASSPRDFPYEQYF.

This rearrangement joins TRBV11-3 to TRBJ2-3; TRBD2 matches at 7 bases. The ends lost 5 bases at V and 0 bases at J; junction bases unmatched: 5. The CDR3 extends over 15 amino acids. Germline CDR1 and CDR2: SGHNT and YENEEA. The CDR3 DNA reads as TGTGCCAGCAGCCCCAGCGGGACTAGCACAGATACGCAGTATTTT. It translates to CASSPSGTSTDTQYF.

The rearrangement joins TRBV7-6 to TRBJ2-7; D perhaps matches TRBD2 (6 bases). V was trimmed by 7 bases and J by 5 bases, leaving 36 bases between them. CDR1 and CDR2 (germline): SGHVS, FNYEAQ. This CDR3 spans 20 amino acids. CDR3 loop: CASTNQRGSGKEGNYDEQYF. CDR3 DNA: TGTGCCAGCACCAACCAACGGGGGTCAGGGAAGGAGGGGAACTATGACGAGCAGTACTTC.

The CDR3 protein is CATSGWPQHF. As DNA, the CDR3 is TGTGCCACATCGGGTTGGCCCCAGCATTTT. The chain has TRBV28 and TRBJ1-5; no clear D. Deletions cut 10 bases from V and 9 bases from J, with 10 bases between. CDR1 and CDR2 (germline): MDHEN, SYDVKM. The CDR3 is made up of 10 amino acids.

This chain uses TRBV28 with TRBJ2-5; 9 positions match TRBD2. J gave up 1 base and V 1 base, and 4 bases lay outside the gene matches. The V gene's germline CDR1 is MDHEN and CDR2 SYDVKM. This CDR3 has 16 residues. For the CDR3, the DNA is TGTGCCAGCAGTTTATCCCTAGCGGGATTCCAAGAGACCCAGTACTTC. Protein sequence: CASSLSLAGFQETQYF. The whole variable domain, remainder taken from reference TRBV28 and TRBJ2-5, is DVKVTQSSRYLVKRTGEKVFLECVQDMDHENMFWYRQDPGLGLRLIYFSYDVKMKEKGDIPEGYSVSREKKERFSLILESASTNQTSMYLCASSLSLAGFQETQYFGPGTRLLVL.

The rearrangement links TRBV4-1 to TRBJ1-4; tentatively, D is TRBD1 (6 bases). The V end was cut by 3 bases, the J end by 0 bases, with 11 bases between. This CDR3 region has 16 residues. Germline assignment: CDR1 MGHRA and CDR2 YSYEKL. CDR3 nucleotide sequence: TGCGCCAGCAGCCAGGACGCAGGGGCAACTAATGAAAAACTGTTTTTT. This sequence encodes CASSQDAGATNEKLFF.

The chain joins TRBV6-5 to TRBJ1-1; D may be TRBD1 (5 bases). V lost 1 base, J lost 0 bases, and 9 bases lay in between. CDR1 and CDR2 (germline): MNHEY, SVGAGI. The CDR3 runs 15 residues. CDR3 nucleotides: TGTGCCAGCAGTTACTATGGGGGGATGAACACTGAAGCTTTCTTT. Protein sequence: CASSYYGGMNTEAFF.

The CDR3 region is CASSPSNRGDLQPQHF. The CDR3 nucleotides read TGTGCCAGCAGTCCTTCTAACAGGGGAGATCTTCAGCCCCAGCATTTT. The chain carries TRBV27 and TRBJ1-5; 7 bases line up with TRBD1. Germline V gene lookup returns CDR1 MNHEY and CDR2 SMNVEV (reference sequence). The CDR3 contains 16 residues. The ends lost 5 bases at V and 6 bases at J; junction bases unmatched: 13.

The chain carries TRBV7-2 and TRBJ2-7; tentatively, D is TRBD2 (5 bases). The V and J ends lost 1 base and 3 bases respectively, with 7 bases between them. In germline, CDR1 is SGHTA, CDR2 FQGNSA. The CDR3 is made up of 13 amino acids. CDR3 DNA sequence: TGTGCCAGCAGCTTAGTGGGAGTCTACGAGCAGTACTTC. Translating it yields CASSLVGVYEQYF.

The rearrangement links TRBV9 to TRBJ2-3; no clear D. The CDR3 covers 15 residues. With 0 bases removed from V and 0 bases from J, the gap between germline ends came to 8 bases. Germline CDR1 and CDR2: SGDLS and YYNGEE. CDR3 protein: CASSVGVRSTDTQYF. Written as DNA, the CDR3 is TGTGCCAGCAGCGTAGGGGTTCGGAGCACAGATACGCAGTATTTT.

The chain combines TRBV19 with TRBJ2-6; D gene unclear. Germline V gene lookup returns CDR1 LNHDA and CDR2 SQIVND (reference sequence). The CDR3 runs to 11 residues. V was trimmed by 8 bases and J by 4 bases, leaving 3 bases between them. For the CDR3, the DNA is TGTGCCAGTGACGGGGCCAACGTCCTGACTTTC. Protein sequence: CASDGANVLTF.

V gene TRBV27 combines with J gene TRBJ2-1, with 8 bases that match TRBD2. The V and J ends lost 4 bases and 5 bases, in that order; junction bases with no gene match: 19. CDR1 MNHEY and CDR2 SMNVEV come from the germline V gene (reference sequence). The CDR3 runs 19 residues. CDR3 DNA: TGTGCCAGCAGTTCCGGGGAGGGCGGGAGGCCCCCCTGGGACAATGAGCAGTTCTTC. Amino acid sequence: CASSSGEGGRPPWDNEQFF.